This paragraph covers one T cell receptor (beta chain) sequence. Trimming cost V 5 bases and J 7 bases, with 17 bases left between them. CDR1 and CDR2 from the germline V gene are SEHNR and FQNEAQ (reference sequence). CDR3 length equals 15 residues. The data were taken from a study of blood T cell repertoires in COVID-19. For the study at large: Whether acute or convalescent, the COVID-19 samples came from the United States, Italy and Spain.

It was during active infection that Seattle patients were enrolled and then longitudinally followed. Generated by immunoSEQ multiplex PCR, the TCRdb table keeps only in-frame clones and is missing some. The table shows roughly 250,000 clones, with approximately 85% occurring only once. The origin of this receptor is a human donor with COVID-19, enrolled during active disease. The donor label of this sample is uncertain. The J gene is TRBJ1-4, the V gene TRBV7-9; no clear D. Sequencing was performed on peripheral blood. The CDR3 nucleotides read TGTGCCAGCAGCGGCCAGAAAGACCCGGGTGAAAAACTGTTTTTT. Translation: CASSGQKDPGEKLFF.